This entry lists 17 T cell receptor beta chains sequenced from one sample in a study of PD-1 blockade in classical Hodgkin lymphoma. TCRdb's copy holds only in-frame clones and misses some; the assay was immunoSEQ multiplex PCR. This table has about 26,000 clones, around 70% appearing once. All the patients suffered relapse after autologous stem cell transplantation, and brentuximab vedotin exposure differed. The material was peripheral blood mononuclear cells (PBMCs), obtained before the second cycle of nivolumab. The receptors here all came from a human donor with classical Hodgkin lymphoma.

This clone was seen once. V gene TRBV18 combines with J gene TRBJ1-5, with D unclear. The V and J ends lost 1 base and 0 bases respectively, with 1 base between them. Germline V gene sequence: CDR1 KGHSH, CDR2 LQKENI. The CDR3 has 13 residues. The CDR3 sequence: CASSPLSNQPQHF. The CDR3 bases are TGTGCCAGCTCACCACTTAGCAATCAGCCCCAGCATTTT. Looking up the rest from reference TRBV18 and TRBJ1-5 gives the full variable domain: NAGVMQNPRHLVRRRGQEARLRCSPMKGHSHVYWYRQLPEEGLKFMVYLQKENIIDESGMPKERFSAEFPKEGPSILRIQQVVRGDSAAYFCASSPLSNQPQHFGDGTRLSIL.

This clone has just one count. As DNA, the CDR3 is TGTGCCAGCAGCTTCCCGGGACAGGGGGCGCAAGATACGCAGTATTTT. Translation: CASSFPGQGAQDTQYF. V gene TRBV7-2 combines with J gene TRBJ2-3, with TRBD1 matching 12 bases. J gave up 5 bases and V 3 bases, and 6 bases lay outside the gene matches. The CDR3 has 16 residues. Germline V gene sequence: CDR1 SGHTA, CDR2 FQGNSA.

The V and J genes are TRBV5-6 and TRBJ1-4; D might be TRBD1 (6 bases). This CDR3 contains 16 residues. V was cut by 1 base and J by 4 bases, with 14 bases left in between. Germline lookup yields CDR1 SGHDT and CDR2 YYEEEE. The chain's CDR3 is CASSLSRGRGNEKLFF. In nucleotides, the CDR3 is TGTGCCAGCAGCTTGAGCCGGGGGCGGGGTAATGAAAAACTGTTTTTT.

This chain joins TRBV7-6 and TRBJ2-7; tentatively, D is TRBD1 (6 bases). CDR1 is SGHVS and CDR2 is FNYEAQ in the germline V gene. The CDR3 runs 15 residues. V lost 6 bases to trimming and J lost 2 bases, with 17 bases between them. The CDR3 nucleotides read TGTGCCAGCAGTTCCCTCCCGGGACATCCCTACGAGCAGTACTTC. As protein: CASSSLPGHPYEQYF.

V gene TRBV7-2 combines with J gene TRBJ2-3; D is tentatively TRBD1 or TRBD2 (5 bases each). The V end lost 0 bases, the J end lost 6 bases, and 16 bases lay between the germline ends. This CDR3 is built from 16 residues. In germline, CDR1 is SGHTA, CDR2 FQGNSA. This CDR3 reads CASSLAWAVGRDTQYF. In DNA form, the CDR3 reads TGTGCCAGCAGCTTAGCATGGGCAGTGGGACGGGATACGCAGTATTTT. Full variable domain (remainder filled in from reference TRBV7-2 and TRBJ2-3): GAGVSQSPSNKVTEKGKDVELRCDPISGHTALYWYRQSLGQGLEFLIYFQGNSAPDKSGLPSDRFSAERTGGSVSTLTIQRTQQEDSAVYLCASSLAWAVGRDTQYFGPGTRLTVL.

The CDR3 spells CASSVGPGDGETQYF. The CDR3 coding sequence is TGTGCCAGCAGCGTAGGACCAGGGGATGGAGAGACCCAGTACTTC. The chain couples TRBV9 to TRBJ2-5; D may be TRBD1 (6 bases). The CDR3 sequence is 15 residues long. Trimming left V 0 bases short and J 4 bases short, with 13 bases between. Germline V gene sequence: CDR1 SGDLS, CDR2 YYNGEE.

Within the sample, this clone is medium-sized. The chain employs TRBV6-5 and TRBJ2-1; D unclear. Germline CDR1 is MNHEY and CDR2 is SVGAGI. The CDR3 totals 15 residues. V was cut by 3 bases and J by 0 bases, with 9 bases left in between. The CDR3 nucleotides read TGTGCCAGCAGTTATGAAGGGTACTCCTACAATGAGCAGTTCTTC. This translates into CASSYEGYSYNEQFF.

The J gene is TRBJ2-5, the V gene TRBV19; 10 bases match TRBD2. CDR1 is LNHDA, CDR2 SQIVND, per germline (reference sequence). Unmatched junction bases numbered 7, after V lost 0 bases and J lost 0 bases. The CDR3 extends over 18 amino acids. The CDR3, as DNA: TGTGCCAGTAGTATAGAGGCTAGCGGGAGAGGGTACCAAGAGACCCAGTACTTC. The encoded protein is CASSIEASGRGYQETQYF. Using reference TRBV19 and TRBJ2-5 for the parts outside the CDR3, the full variable domain is DGGITQSPKYLFRKEGQNVTLSCEQNLNHDAMYWYRQDPGQGLRLIYYSQIVNDFQKGDIAEGYSVSREKKESFPLTVTSAQKNPTAFYLCASSIEASGRGYQETQYFGPGTRLLVL.

This chain connects TRBV19 to TRBJ2-7; D is perhaps TRBD2 (5 bases). Deletions cut 3 bases from V and 5 bases from J, with 20 bases between. This CDR3 has 16 residues. Germline V lookup: CDR1 LNHDA, CDR2 SQIVND (reference sequence). The DNA for the CDR3 is TGTGCCAGTAGTATTTTTCCTGCGGCTCCGGGGAACGAGCAGTACTTC. Its translation: CASSIFPAAPGNEQYF.

This chain links TRBV6-5 with TRBJ2-7, with 7 positions matching TRBD1. Trimming at V came to 2 bases and at J to 7 bases, leaving 8 bases not matched to a gene. The CDR3 is made up of 14 amino acids. Germline V gene sequence: CDR1 MNHEY, CDR2 SVGAGI. The CDR3, as DNA: TGTGCCAGCAGTTACGACAGGGACACTACGGAGCAGTACTTC. It codes for CASSYDRDTTEQYF.

The chain joins TRBV30 to TRBJ1-2, with a weak D call TRBD1 (5 bases). Between the trimmed V and J ends, which lost 1 base and 5 bases, there was a span of 14 bases. The germline V gene encodes CDR1 GTSNPN and CDR2 SVGIG (reference sequence). This CDR3 has 14 residues. CDR3 coding DNA: TGTGCCTGGAGTGGCGGAGGGGTGAAGTATGGCTACACCTTC. Amino acids: CAWSGGGVKYGYTF.

This clone showed up just once. The chain recombines TRBV28 with TRBJ2-1, with a tentative D call TRBD1 (5 bases). The CDR3 loop spans 16 amino acids. Germline CDR1 MDHEN, CDR2 SYDVKM. Trimming removed 4 bases from V and 2 bases from J, with 15 bases in between. CDR3 amino acids: CASSSSGLGTYNEQFF. The CDR3 DNA follows: TGTGCCAGCAGTTCATCAGGGCTCGGAACCTACAATGAGCAGTTCTTC.

This clone was seen a few times. The chain uses TRBV23-1 and TRBJ2-4; D remains ambiguous. TRBV23-1 qualifies as an ORF whose function is uncertain. This CDR3 spans 20 amino acids. V lost 8 bases, J lost 0 bases, and 29 bases lay in between. CDR3 sequence reads: CASRSKGPFGPTLAKNIQYF. CDR3 nucleotide sequence: TGCGCCAGCCGGTCGAAAGGCCCCTTCGGACCCACACTAGCCAAAAACATTCAGTACTTC.

CDR3 in DNA: TGCGCCAGCAGCCACCCGGGACAGGGTTTCTACGAGCAGTACTTC. Its protein product is CASSHPGQGFYEQYF. The V call is TRBV4-3, the J call TRBJ2-7, with 9 nucleotides matching TRBD1. The trim removed 3 bases at V and 3 bases at J, leaving 6 bases unmatched. CDR1 is LGHNA, CDR2 YSLEER, per germline. CDR3 size: 15 residues.

As for this clone: This may come from a read error, since a much larger clone is one base off. The chain joins TRBV27 to TRBJ2-7, with TRBD1 matching 11 bases. The CDR3 totals 14 residues. Germline-derived CDR1 and CDR2 are MNHEY and SMNVEV (reference sequence). Losses at the gene ends were 5 bases for V and 2 bases for J; bases not matched to a gene: 2. CDR3: CASSPGQGAYEQYF. CDR3 sequence (DNA): TGTGCCAGCAGTCCGGGACAGGGGGCCTACGAGCAGTACTTC.

J is TRBJ1-3 and V is TRBV30; D is undetermined. The V end was cut by 0 bases, the J end by 2 bases, with 2 bases between. The CDR3 is 12 residues long. CDR1 GTSNPN and CDR2 SVGIG come from the germline V gene (reference sequence). CDR3 sequence: CAWSVTGNTIYF. The CDR3 DNA reads TGTGCCTGGAGTGTAACTGGAAACACCATATATTTT. The full variable domain, its missing parts supplied by reference TRBV30 and TRBJ1-3, is SQTIHQWPATLVQPVGSPLSLECTVEGTSNPNLYWYRQAAGRGLQLLFYSVGIGQISSEVPQNLSASRPQDRQFILSSKKLLLSDSGFYLCAWSVTGNTIYFGEGSWLTVV.

This sequence joins TRBV5-8 and TRBJ1-2, with a weak D call TRBD1 (5 bases). Deletions cut 6 bases from V and 8 bases from J, with 20 bases between. The CDR3 is made up of 14 amino acids. Germline CDR1 reads SGHTS; CDR2 reads YDEGEE. Written as DNA, the CDR3 is TGTGCCAGCATAAGGGGATTAACTATCGGGGGCTACACCTTC. It codes for CASIRGLTIGGYTF.